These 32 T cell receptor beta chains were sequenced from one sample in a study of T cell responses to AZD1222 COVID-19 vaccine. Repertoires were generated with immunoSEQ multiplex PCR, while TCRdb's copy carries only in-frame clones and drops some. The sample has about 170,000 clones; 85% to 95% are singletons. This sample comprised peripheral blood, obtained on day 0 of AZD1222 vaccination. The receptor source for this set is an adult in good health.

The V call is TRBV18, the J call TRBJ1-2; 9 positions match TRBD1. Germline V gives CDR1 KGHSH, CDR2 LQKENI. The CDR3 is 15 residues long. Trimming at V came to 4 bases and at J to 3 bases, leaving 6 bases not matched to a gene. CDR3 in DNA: TGTGCCAGCTCACGCGACAGGGGGATGGACTATGGCTACACCTTC. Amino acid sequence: CASSRDRGMDYGYTF.

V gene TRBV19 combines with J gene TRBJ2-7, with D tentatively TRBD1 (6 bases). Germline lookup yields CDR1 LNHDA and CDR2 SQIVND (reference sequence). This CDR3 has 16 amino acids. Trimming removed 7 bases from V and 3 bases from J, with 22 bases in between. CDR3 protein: CASTDIFRDKIYEQYF. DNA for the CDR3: TGTGCCAGTACAGACATATTCCGGGACAAGATCTACGAGCAGTACTTC.

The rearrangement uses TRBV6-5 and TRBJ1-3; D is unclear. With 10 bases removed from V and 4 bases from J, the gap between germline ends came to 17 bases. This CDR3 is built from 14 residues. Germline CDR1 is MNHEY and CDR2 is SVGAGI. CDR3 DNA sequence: TGTGCCACCAAAGGGAGGGATCTCGGAAACACCATATATTTT. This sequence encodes CATKGRDLGNTIYF.

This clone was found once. CDR3 loop: CASKGQGGNQPQHF. The CDR3, as DNA: TGTGCCAGCAAGGGACAGGGTGGCAATCAGCCCCAGCATTTT. V gene TRBV11-2 combines with J gene TRBJ1-5; 9 bases map to TRBD1. Looked up from germline, CDR1 is SGHAT and CDR2 is FQNNGV. V gave up 7 bases and J gave up 2 bases; unmatched junction bases: 3. The CDR3 totals 14 residues.

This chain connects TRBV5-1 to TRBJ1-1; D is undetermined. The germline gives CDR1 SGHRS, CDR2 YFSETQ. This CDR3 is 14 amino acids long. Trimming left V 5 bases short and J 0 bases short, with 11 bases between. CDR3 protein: CASSFLHMNTEAFF. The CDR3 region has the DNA TGCGCCAGCAGTTTCCTCCATATGAACACTGAAGCTTTCTTT.

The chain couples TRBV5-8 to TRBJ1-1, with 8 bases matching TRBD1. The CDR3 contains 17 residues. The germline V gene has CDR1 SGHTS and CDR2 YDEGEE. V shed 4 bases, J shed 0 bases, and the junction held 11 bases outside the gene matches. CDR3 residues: CASSPSRDRTLNTEAFF. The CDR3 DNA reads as TGTGCCAGCAGCCCGTCCCGGGACAGGACTCTGAACACTGAAGCTTTCTTT.

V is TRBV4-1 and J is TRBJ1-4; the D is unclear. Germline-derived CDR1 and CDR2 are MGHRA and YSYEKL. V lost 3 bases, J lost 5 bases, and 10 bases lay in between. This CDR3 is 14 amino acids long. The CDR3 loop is CASSHGVENEKLFF. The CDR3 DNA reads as TGCGCCAGCAGCCATGGCGTCGAGAATGAAAAACTGTTTTTT.

CDR3 region: CASRGRSSTDTQYF. The CDR3 DNA is TGCGCCAGCCGCGGAAGGTCTAGCACAGATACGCAGTATTTT. The genes are TRBV5-1 and TRBJ2-3; D is uncertain. Germline loops: CDR1 SGHRS, CDR2 YFSETQ. The CDR3 has 14 residues. V was trimmed by 7 bases and J by 0 bases, leaving 12 bases between them.

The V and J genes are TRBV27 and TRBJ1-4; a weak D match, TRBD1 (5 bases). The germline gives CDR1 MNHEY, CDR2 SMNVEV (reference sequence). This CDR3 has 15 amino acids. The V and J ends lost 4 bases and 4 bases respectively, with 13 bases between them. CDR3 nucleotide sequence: TGTGCCAGCAGTTACCTGGGGCAGATTAATGAAAAACTGTTTTTT. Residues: CASSYLGQINEKLFF. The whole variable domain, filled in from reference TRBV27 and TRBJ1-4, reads EAQVTQNPRYLITVTGKKLTVTCSQNMNHEYMSWYRQDPGLGLRQIYYSMNVEVTDKGDVPEGYKVSRKEKRNFPLILESPSPNQTSLYFCASSYLGQINEKLFFGSGTQLSVL.

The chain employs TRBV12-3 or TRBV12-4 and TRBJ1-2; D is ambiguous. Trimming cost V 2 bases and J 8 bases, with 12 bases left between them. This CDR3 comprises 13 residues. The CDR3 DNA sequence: TGTGCCAGCAGTTTACTTACCCCGGGCGGCTACACCTTC. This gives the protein CASSLLTPGGYTF.

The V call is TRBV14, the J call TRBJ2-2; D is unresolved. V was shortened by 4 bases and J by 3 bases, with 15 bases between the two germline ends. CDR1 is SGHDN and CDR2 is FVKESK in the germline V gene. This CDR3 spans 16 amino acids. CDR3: CASSPLGRVDTGELFF. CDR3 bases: TGTGCCAGCAGCCCTCTGGGAAGGGTCGACACCGGGGAGCTGTTTTTT.

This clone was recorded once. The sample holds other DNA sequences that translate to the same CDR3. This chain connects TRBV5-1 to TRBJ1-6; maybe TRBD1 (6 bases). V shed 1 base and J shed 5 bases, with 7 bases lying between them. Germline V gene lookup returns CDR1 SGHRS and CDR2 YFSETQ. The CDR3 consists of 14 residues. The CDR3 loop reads CASSLSGDNSPLHF. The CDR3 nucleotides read TGCGCCAGCAGCTTGTCAGGGGATAATTCACCCCTCCACTTT.

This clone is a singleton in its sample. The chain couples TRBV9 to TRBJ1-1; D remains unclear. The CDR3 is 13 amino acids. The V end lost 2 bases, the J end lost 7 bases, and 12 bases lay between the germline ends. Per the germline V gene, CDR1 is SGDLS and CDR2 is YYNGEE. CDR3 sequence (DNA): TGTGCCAGCAGCGTTTCTCATAAAAGTGAAGCTTTCTTT. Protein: CASSVSHKSEAFF. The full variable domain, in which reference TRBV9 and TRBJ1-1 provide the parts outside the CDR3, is DSGVTQTPKHLITATGQRVTLRCSPRSGDLSVYWYQQSLDQGLQFLIQYYNGEERAKGNILERFSAQQFPDLHSELNLSSLELGDSALYFCASSVSHKSEAFFGQGTRLTVV.

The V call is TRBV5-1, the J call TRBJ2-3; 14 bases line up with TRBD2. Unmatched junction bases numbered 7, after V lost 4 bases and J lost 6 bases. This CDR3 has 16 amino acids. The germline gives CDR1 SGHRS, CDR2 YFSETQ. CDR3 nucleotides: TGCGCCAGCAGCCACGGGACTAGCGGGAGTGTGGATACGCAGTATTTT. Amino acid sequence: CASSHGTSGSVDTQYF.

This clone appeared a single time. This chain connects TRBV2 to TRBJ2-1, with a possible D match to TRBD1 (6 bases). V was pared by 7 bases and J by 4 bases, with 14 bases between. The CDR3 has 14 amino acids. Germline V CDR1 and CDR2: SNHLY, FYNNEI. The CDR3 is CASIPGAAYNEQFF. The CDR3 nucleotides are TGTGCCAGCATCCCAGGGGCCGCATACAATGAGCAGTTCTTC. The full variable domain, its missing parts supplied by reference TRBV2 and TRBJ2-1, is EPEVTQTPSHQVTQMGQEVILRCVPISNHLYFYWYRQILGQKVEFLVSFYNNEISEKSEIFDDQFSVERPDGSNFTLKIRSTKLEDSAMYFCASIPGAAYNEQFFGPGTRLTVL.

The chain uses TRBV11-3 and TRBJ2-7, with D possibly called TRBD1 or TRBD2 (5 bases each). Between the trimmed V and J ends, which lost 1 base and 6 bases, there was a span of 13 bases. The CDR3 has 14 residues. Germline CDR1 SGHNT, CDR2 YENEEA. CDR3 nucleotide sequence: TGTGCCAGCAGCTTAGGGGGACGACCCTCCGAGCAGTACTTC. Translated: CASSLGGRPSEQYF.

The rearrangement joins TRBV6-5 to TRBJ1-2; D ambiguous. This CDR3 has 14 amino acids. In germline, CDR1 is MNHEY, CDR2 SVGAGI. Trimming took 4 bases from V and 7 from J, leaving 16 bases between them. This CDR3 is CASSFSRGVRGYTF. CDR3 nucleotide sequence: TGTGCCAGCAGTTTCTCTCGTGGCGTTCGTGGCTACACCTTC.

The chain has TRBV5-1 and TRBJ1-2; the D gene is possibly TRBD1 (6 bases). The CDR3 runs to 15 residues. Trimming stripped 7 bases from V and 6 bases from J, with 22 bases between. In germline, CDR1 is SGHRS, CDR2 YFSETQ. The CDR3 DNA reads TGCGCCAGCGGGGGTAATTGGGACATCGAAAATGGCTACACCTTC. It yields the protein CASGGNWDIENGYTF.

As DNA, the CDR3 is TGTGCCACCAGCAGACTTAGCGGGGGGGGATTGGATACGCAGTATTTT. It codes for CATSRLSGGGLDTQYF. The chain is built from TRBV15 and TRBJ2-3, with TRBD2 matching over 11 bases. Trimming took 2 bases from V and 6 from J; bases not matched to a gene: 7. The CDR3 loop spans 16 amino acids. The V gene's germline CDR1 is LNHNV and CDR2 YYDKDF (reference sequence).

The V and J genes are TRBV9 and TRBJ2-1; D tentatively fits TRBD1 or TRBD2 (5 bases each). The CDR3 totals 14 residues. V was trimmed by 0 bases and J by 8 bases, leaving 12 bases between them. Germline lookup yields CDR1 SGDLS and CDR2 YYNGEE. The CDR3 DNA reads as TGTGCCAGCAGCGTAGGACTTCCGGGACATGAGCAGTTCTTC. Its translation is CASSVGLPGHEQFF.

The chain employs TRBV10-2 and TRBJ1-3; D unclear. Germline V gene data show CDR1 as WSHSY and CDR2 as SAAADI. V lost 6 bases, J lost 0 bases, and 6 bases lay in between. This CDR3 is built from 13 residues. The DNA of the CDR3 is TGCGCCAGCAGATCGAGCTCTGGAAACACCATATATTTT. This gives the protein CASRSSSGNTIYF.

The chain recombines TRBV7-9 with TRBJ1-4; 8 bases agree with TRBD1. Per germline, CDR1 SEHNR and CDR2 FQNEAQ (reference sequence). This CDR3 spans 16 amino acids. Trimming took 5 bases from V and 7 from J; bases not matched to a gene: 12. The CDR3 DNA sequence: TGTGCCAGCAGCCACCGAGGCCAGGGGGCTGGTGAAAAACTGTTTTTT. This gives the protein CASSHRGQGAGEKLFF.

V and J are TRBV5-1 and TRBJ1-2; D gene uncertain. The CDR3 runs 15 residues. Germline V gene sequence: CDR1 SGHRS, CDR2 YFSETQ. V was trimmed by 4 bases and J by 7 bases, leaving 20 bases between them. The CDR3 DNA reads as TGCGCCAGCAGCCTCGTCGGGGAGCCGGGTCGTGGCTACACCTTC. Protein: CASSLVGEPGRGYTF. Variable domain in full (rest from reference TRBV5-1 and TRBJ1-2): KAGVTQTPRYLIKTRGQQVTLSCSPISGHRSVSWYQQTPGQGLQFLFEYFSETQRNKGNFPGRFSGRQFSNSRSEMNVSTLELGDSALYLCASSLVGEPGRGYTFGSGTRLTVV.

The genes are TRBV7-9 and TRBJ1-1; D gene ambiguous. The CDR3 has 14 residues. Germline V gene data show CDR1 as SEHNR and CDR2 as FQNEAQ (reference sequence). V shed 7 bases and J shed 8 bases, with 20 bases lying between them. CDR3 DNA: TGTGCCAGCACCATGGTGGCTGTCTACCCCGAAGCTTTCTTT. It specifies CASTMVAVYPEAFF.

The CDR3: CASSFGGTSNYEQYF. The CDR3 bases are TGTGCCAGCAGCTTCGGCGGGACTTCTAACTACGAGCAGTACTTC. The chain joins TRBV5-8 to TRBJ2-7; tentatively, D is TRBD2 (6 bases). The germline V and J ends were trimmed by 2 bases and 3 bases, with 15 bases remaining between them. From germline, CDR1 is SGHTS and CDR2 YDEGEE. This CDR3 is built from 15 residues.

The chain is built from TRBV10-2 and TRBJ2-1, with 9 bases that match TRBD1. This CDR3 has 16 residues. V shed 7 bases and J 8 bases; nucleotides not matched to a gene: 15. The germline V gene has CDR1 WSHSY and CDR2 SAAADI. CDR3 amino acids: CASTLFPRTGGDEQFF. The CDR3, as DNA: TGCGCCAGCACTCTGTTCCCACGCACAGGGGGCGATGAGCAGTTCTTC.

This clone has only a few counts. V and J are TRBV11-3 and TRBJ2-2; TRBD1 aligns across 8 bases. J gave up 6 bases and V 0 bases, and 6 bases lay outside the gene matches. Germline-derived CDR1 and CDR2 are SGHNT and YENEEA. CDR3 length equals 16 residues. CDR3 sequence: CASSLDLGQGSGELFF. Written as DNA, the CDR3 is TGTGCCAGCAGCTTAGATCTAGGACAGGGCTCCGGGGAGCTGTTTTTT.

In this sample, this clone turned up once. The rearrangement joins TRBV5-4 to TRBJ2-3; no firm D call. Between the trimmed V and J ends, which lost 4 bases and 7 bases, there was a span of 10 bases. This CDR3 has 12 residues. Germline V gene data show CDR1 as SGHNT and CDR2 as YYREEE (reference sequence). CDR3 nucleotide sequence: TGTGCCAGCAGCCTCGAGCAACATACGCAGTATTTT. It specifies CASSLEQHTQYF.

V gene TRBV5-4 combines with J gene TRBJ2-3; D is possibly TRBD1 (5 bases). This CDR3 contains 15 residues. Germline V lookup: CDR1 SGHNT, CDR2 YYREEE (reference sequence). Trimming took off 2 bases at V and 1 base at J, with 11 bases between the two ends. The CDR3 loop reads CASSFGRAGTDTQYF. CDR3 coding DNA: TGTGCCAGCAGCTTTGGCAGGGCAGGCACAGATACGCAGTATTTT.

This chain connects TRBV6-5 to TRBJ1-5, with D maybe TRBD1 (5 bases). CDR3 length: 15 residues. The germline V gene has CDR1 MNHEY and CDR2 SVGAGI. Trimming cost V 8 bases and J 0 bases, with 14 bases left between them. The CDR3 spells CASFGGFNSNQPQHF. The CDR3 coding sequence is TGTGCCAGCTTTGGGGGGTTTAATAGCAATCAGCCCCAGCATTTT.

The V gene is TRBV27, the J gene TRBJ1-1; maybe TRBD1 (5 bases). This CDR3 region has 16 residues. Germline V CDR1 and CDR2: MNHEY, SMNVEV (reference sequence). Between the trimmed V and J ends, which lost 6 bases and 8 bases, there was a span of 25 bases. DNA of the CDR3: TGTGCCAGCAGCCCCCGGGGCAACCGCCGGGCAGCGGAAGCTTTCTTT. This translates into CASSPRGNRRAAEAFF.

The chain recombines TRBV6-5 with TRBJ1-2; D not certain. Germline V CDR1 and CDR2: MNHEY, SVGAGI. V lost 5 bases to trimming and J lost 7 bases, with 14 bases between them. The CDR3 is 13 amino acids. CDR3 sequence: CASSTRISGGYTF. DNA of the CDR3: TGTGCCAGCAGTACTAGAATCTCGGGTGGCTACACCTTC.